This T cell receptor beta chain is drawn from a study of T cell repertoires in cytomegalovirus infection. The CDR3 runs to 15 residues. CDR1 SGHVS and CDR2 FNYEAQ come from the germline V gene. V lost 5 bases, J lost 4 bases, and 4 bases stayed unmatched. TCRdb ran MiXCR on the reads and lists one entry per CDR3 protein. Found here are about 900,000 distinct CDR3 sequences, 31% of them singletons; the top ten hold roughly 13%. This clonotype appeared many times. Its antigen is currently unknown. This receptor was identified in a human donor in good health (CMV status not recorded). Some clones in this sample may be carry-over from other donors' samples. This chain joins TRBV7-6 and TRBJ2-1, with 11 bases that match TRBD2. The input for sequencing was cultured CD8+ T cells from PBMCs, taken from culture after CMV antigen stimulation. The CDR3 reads CASSMTSGEYNEQFF. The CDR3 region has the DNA TGTGCCAGCAGCATGACTAGCGGGGAGTACAATGAGCAGTTCTTC.